The rows below give T cell receptor beta chains drawn from one sample of a study of CD8 T cells in ankylosing spondylitis. TCRdb passed the 5' RACE reads through MiXCR, listing each CDR3 protein once. The sample records roughly 240,000 distinct CDR3 sequences, roughly a third being singletons. Sequencing was carried out using blood, either unsorted or a sorted T cell fraction (not recorded which). The receptors were sampled from a male donor with ankylosing spondylitis or in good health (not recorded which). The CDR3 runs from the conserved cysteine through the conserved F or W. D genes are given only for firm matches. For some rows the clone size is stated as once, few or many, or as a class when expanded; others skip it.

few	TRBV18	TRBJ2-1	.	TGTGCCAGCTCACCACCGACTACTTTATATGAGCAGTTCTTC	CASSPPTTLYEQFF
few	TRBV6-5	TRBJ2-7	TRBD1	TGTGCCAGCAGTTACTCGGGACAGGGGACCTACGAGCAGTACTTC	CASSYSGQGTYEQYF
.	TRBV20-1	TRBJ2-1	.	TGCAGTGCTAGGAGGGCGAACAATGAGCAGTTCTTC	CSARRANNEQFF
.	TRBV20-1	TRBJ2-1	.	TGCAGTGCTGCCCGAGGGGGGTCCTACAATGAGCAGTTCTTC	CSAARGGSYNEQFF
.	TRBV15	TRBJ2-4	.	TGTGCCACCAGCAGAGACGGGATCGGGAACATTCAGTACTTC	CATSRDGIGNIQYF
.	TRBV20-1	TRBJ1-6	.	TGCAGTGCTAGAGATCGAGACGGGAGCTCCTATAATTCACCCCTCCACTTT	CSARDRDGSSYNSPLHF
.	TRBV25-1	TRBJ1-5	.	TGTGCCAGCAGTGGCAGGGTGGCCTACAATCAGCCCCAGCATTTT	CASSGRVAYNQPQHF
few	TRBV5-6	TRBJ2-7	.	TGTGCCAGCAGCTTAACAGGCGCGGCCTACGAGCAGTACTTC	CASSLTGAAYEQYF
.	TRBV5-5	TRBJ2-1	.	TGTGCCAGCAGCTTGCCCACACACAATGAGCAGTTCTTC	CASSLPTHNEQFF
.	TRBV10-3	TRBJ2-2	TRBD1	TGTGCCATCAGTGCACAGGGGCCTAACACCGGGGAGCTGTTTTTT	CAISAQGPNTGELFF
few	TRBV12-3/TRBV12-4	TRBJ2-1	TRBD1	TGTGCCAGCAGCGGACAGGGGGAGATTTTC	CASSGQGEIF
many	TRBV6-5	TRBJ2-7	.	TGTGCCAGCAGTTTCGACGGCTGGGAGCAGTACTTC	CASSFDGWEQYF
.	TRBV25-1	TRBJ2-1	.	TGTGCCAGCTACCTGGGCAATGAGCAGTTCTTC	CASYLGNEQFF
.	TRBV5-5	TRBJ2-3	TRBD1	TGTGCCAGCAGCTTGACAGGGGACGTCACAGATACGCAGTATTTT	CASSLTGDVTDTQYF
few	TRBV5-6	TRBJ1-2	.	TGTGCCAGCAGCTTCCGGGTACTTGCTAACTATGGCTACACCTTC	CASSFRVLANYGYTF
few	TRBV20-1	TRBJ2-1	TRBD1	TGCAGTGCTAGGGAAAGACAGGGACCCTACTACAATGAGCAGTTCTTC	CSARERQGPYYNEQFF
.	TRBV2	TRBJ2-1	TRBD2	TGTGCCAGCAGTACTAGCGGTAACAATGAGCAGTTCTTC	CASSTSGNNEQFF
.	TRBV7-2	TRBJ1-5	TRBD1	TGTGCCAGCAGCGCCGTTGGGACAGGGGGGTATCAGCCCCAGCATTTT	CASSAVGTGGYQPQHF
.	TRBV5-6	TRBJ2-5	TRBD2	TGTGCCAGCAGCAGGGGACTAGCGGAAGAGACCCAGTACTTC	CASSRGLAEETQYF
.	TRBV5-8	TRBJ1-2	.	TGTGCCAGCAGCTTGTTTGACGGTCTTCCTAACTATGGCTACACCTTC	CASSLFDGLPNYGYTF
few	TRBV20-1	TRBJ2-5	.	TGCAGTGCTAGGAAGACGGCCTCCAAAGAGACCCAGTACTTC	CSARKTASKETQYF
.	TRBV7-8	TRBJ2-3	.	TGTGCCAGCAGCCCTGAACGGGGAGGTACGCAGTATTTT	CASSPERGGTQYF
.	TRBV6-2/TRBV6-3	TRBJ2-7	.	TGTGCCAGCACAGGACTCCTTCTTGACGAGCAGTACTTC	CASTGLLLDEQYF
.	TRBV7-2	TRBJ2-5	.	TGTGCCAGCAGCTTGTCGGGGATGCAAGAGACCCAGTACTTC	CASSLSGMQETQYF
.	TRBV29-1	TRBJ2-1	.	TGCAGCGTTGAGGCAGGATCGGGGAATGAGCAGTTCTTC	CSVEAGSGNEQFF
few	TRBV4-1	TRBJ1-2	.	TGCGCCAGCAGCCAAGATGCACAGGTCTTCTATGGCTACACCTTC	CASSQDAQVFYGYTF
few	TRBV20-1	TRBJ1-2	TRBD1	TGCAGTGCCTTACAGGGGGCGAACTATGGCTACACCTTC	CSALQGANYGYTF
once	TRBV15	TRBJ2-2	.	TGTGCCACCTTGCGTCCCTCAACCGGGGAGCTGTTTTTT	CATLRPSTGELFF
.	TRBV12-3/TRBV12-4	TRBJ2-3	.	TGTGCCAGCAATCCGTTCCGGCTAGCCGCTAGCACAGATACGCAGTATTTT	CASNPFRLAASTDTQYF
.	TRBV20-1	TRBJ1-5	TRBD1	TGCAGTGCTAGCCCCGGACAGGTGGCCCAGCCCCAGCATTTT	CSASPGQVAQPQHF
few	TRBV12-3/TRBV12-4	TRBJ2-1	.	TGTGCCAGCAGTTTAGCCCGAGGTGAGCAGTTCTTC	CASSLARGEQFF
.	TRBV20-1	TRBJ1-2	.	TGCAGTGCTAGAGAATTAGGGGTCAGGTCAGACTATGGCTACACCTTC	CSARELGVRSDYGYTF
few	TRBV27	TRBJ1-6	.	TGTGCCAGCAGTTTATTTTCGGTAAATTCACCCCTCCACTTT	CASSLFSVNSPLHF
.	TRBV15	TRBJ2-3	TRBD1	TGTGCCACCAGCAGAGATGGACAGGGGGCGGGAGATACGCAGTATTTT	CATSRDGQGAGDTQYF
few	TRBV15	TRBJ1-2	TRBD1	TGTGCCACCAGCAGACGGACAGGGATCCTCTATGGCTACACCTTC	CATSRRTGILYGYTF
.	TRBV12-3/TRBV12-4	TRBJ2-2	.	TGTGCCAGCAGTTTAGTAGTCACCGGGGAGCTGTTTTTT	CASSLVVTGELFF
few	TRBV29-1	TRBJ2-1	TRBD2	TGCAGCGTTGGAGCTAGCGGTGGTTACTACAATGAGCAGTTCTTC	CSVGASGGYYNEQFF
many	TRBV29-1	TRBJ2-7	.	TGCAGCGTCCAGACGGCTCACGAGCAGTACTTC	CSVQTAHEQYF
few	TRBV6-5	TRBJ2-7	TRBD1	TGTGCCAGCAGTTACTTAGGGACAGTTAACGAGCAGTACTTC	CASSYLGTVNEQYF
.	TRBV6-1	TRBJ2-2	TRBD1	TGTGCCAGCAGACCCGACAGGGTTTCGAACACCGGGGAGCTGTTTTTT	CASRPDRVSNTGELFF
few	TRBV4-2	TRBJ2-3	TRBD2	TGTGCCAGCAGCCAGAGGGCCGGGGGGGCCACAGATACGCAGTATTTT	CASSQRAGGATDTQYF
.	TRBV24-1	TRBJ2-1	TRBD1	TGTGCCACCAGTGATTTTTACAGGGGAGAAAATGAGCAGTTCTTC	CATSDFYRGENEQFF
.	TRBV12-3/TRBV12-4	TRBJ2-7	.	TGTGCCAGCAGTCCCCTTTCGGGGGGCCCCTACGAGCAGTACTTC	CASSPLSGGPYEQYF
.	TRBV29-1	TRBJ2-7	.	TGCAGCGTTTCCGGGACCCAACGGCACGAGCAGTACTTC	CSVSGTQRHEQYF
.	TRBV20-1	TRBJ1-5	.	TGCAGTGCTAGGTCCGATCAGGATCAGCCCCAGCATTTT	CSARSDQDQPQHF
.	TRBV4-2	TRBJ2-1	.	TGTGCCAGCAGCCAAGATTTAGTCGGGACCGCGGAGCAGTTCTTC	CASSQDLVGTAEQFF
.	TRBV20-1	TRBJ1-4	TRBD1	TGCAGTGCTCCAGGGGGGACTAATGAAAAACTGTTTTTT	CSAPGGTNEKLFF
.	TRBV12-3/TRBV12-4	TRBJ2-3	.	TGTGCCAGCAGTTTCGGGGGAAAGGGCACAGATACGCAGTATTTT	CASSFGGKGTDTQYF